Each of the 10 T cell receptor beta chains below was sequenced from the same sample in a study of T cell responses to AZD1222 COVID-19 vaccine. The protocol was immunoSEQ multiplex PCR, while the TCRdb copy is restricted to in-frame clones and leaves out a portion. The table shows roughly 120,000 clones, with less than 90% occurring only once. The source was peripheral blood, collected on day 0 of AZD1222 vaccination. The source is an adult in good health.

V usage is TRBV7-8 and J usage is TRBJ1-1; D remains ambiguous. The CDR3 extends over 14 amino acids. Trimming took 5 bases from V and 1 from J, leaving 11 bases between them. The germline V gene has CDR1 SGHVS and CDR2 FQNEAQ. The CDR3 loop is CASSHPRQNTEAFF. In DNA, the CDR3 is TGTGCCAGCAGCCATCCCCGGCAGAACACTGAAGCTTTCTTT.

The chain is built from TRBV6-2 or TRBV6-3 and TRBJ2-7; 11 positions agree with TRBD2. The V gene's germline CDR1 is MNHEY and CDR2 SVGEGT. V dropped 5 bases and J dropped 4; count of bases not matched to a gene: 7. The CDR3 has 15 residues. DNA for the CDR3: TGTGCCAGCAGTCATTCTAGCGGGGGGAGGTACGAGCAGTACTTC. Its protein is CASSHSSGGRYEQYF.

This chain links TRBV9 with TRBJ1-3; no definite D call. There are 15 residues in the CDR3. V was clipped by 0 bases and J by 4 bases, with 11 bases between them. Germline-derived CDR1 and CDR2 are SGDLS and YYNGEE. CDR3 DNA: TGTGCCAGCAGCGTAGATCCTGGATACGGAAACACCATATATTTT. Residues: CASSVDPGYGNTIYF.

The J gene is TRBJ2-3, the V gene TRBV27; 9 nucleotides agree with TRBD1. The CDR3 runs 15 residues. The V segment lost 5 bases and the J segment 2 bases; nucleotides outside the gene matches: 5. The germline V gene encodes CDR1 MNHEY and CDR2 SMNVEV (reference sequence). The CDR3 region has the DNA TGTGCCAGCAGTACCGGACAGGGGCACACAGATACGCAGTATTTT. It is translated as CASSTGQGHTDTQYF.

The chain has TRBV18 and TRBJ1-5; D ambiguous. Trimming left V 6 bases short and J 6 bases short, with 12 bases between. CDR1 KGHSH and CDR2 LQKENI come from the germline V gene. This CDR3 has 13 residues. Here the CDR3 DNA reads TGTGCCAGCTCCCCAGTGGCCCTTCAGCCCCAGCATTTT. Its translation: CASSPVALQPQHF. Full variable domain (remainder filled in from reference TRBV18 and TRBJ1-5): NAGVMQNPRHLVRRRGQEARLRCSPMKGHSHVYWYRQLPEEGLKFMVYLQKENIIDESGMPKERFSAEFPKEGPSILRIQQVVRGDSAAYFCASSPVALQPQHFGDGTRLSIL.

This chain connects TRBV19 to TRBJ2-1, with D maybe TRBD1 (6 bases). Germline assignment: CDR1 LNHDA and CDR2 SQIVND (reference sequence). V was shortened by 4 bases and J by 1 base, with 8 bases between the two germline ends. The length of the CDR3 is 14 residues. CDR3 amino acids: CASSRGLSYNEQFF. The CDR3 DNA sequence: TGTGCCAGTAGTAGGGGGCTTTCCTACAATGAGCAGTTCTTC.

The chain uses TRBV27 and TRBJ1-6, with D perhaps matching TRBD1 (5 bases). There are 15 residues in the CDR3. Germline CDR1 is MNHEY and CDR2 is SMNVEV (reference sequence). V lost 2 bases, J lost 6 bases, and 11 bases lay in between. The CDR3, as DNA: TGTGCCAGCAGTTTAGTTGGGGACGGTAATTCACCCCTCCACTTT. Translating gives CASSLVGDGNSPLHF.

The chain links TRBV9 to TRBJ2-7; possible D gene TRBD2, 7 bases. Per germline, CDR1 SGDLS and CDR2 YYNGEE. CDR3 length: 16 amino acids. Trimming took 3 bases from V and 0 from J, leaving 16 bases between them. The CDR3 nucleotides are TGTGCCAGCAGCGCGGGAGGACAGCTGAGCTCCTACGAGCAGTACTTC. Encoded protein: CASSAGGQLSSYEQYF.

CDR3 nucleotide sequence: TGTGCCAGCAGCGTGGGACAGGGGGTAGGTGGCTACACCTTC. As protein: CASSVGQGVGGYTF. The chain recombines TRBV7-2 with TRBJ1-2; 11 bases match TRBD1. Trimming cost V 5 bases and J 7 bases; bases outside gene matches: 6. Germline-derived CDR1 and CDR2 are SGHTA and FQGNSA. CDR3 size: 14 residues.

In its sample, this clone was seen a few times. The chain combines TRBV24-1 with TRBJ2-2; TRBD2 aligns across 7 bases. Germline CDR1 KGHDR, CDR2 SFDVKD. The V segment lost 12 bases and the J segment 3 bases; nucleotides outside the gene matches: 12. This CDR3 is 15 amino acids long. The CDR3 DNA reads as TGTGCCGTAAAGGGAGGGTCGCAGGACACCGGGGAGCTGTTTTTT. Amino acid sequence: CAVKGGSQDTGELFF.